The sequence of this T cell receptor (beta chain) was determined in a study of cytomegalovirus exposure and HLA in healthy donors. Findings of the study overall: It was shown in a later analysis that HLA-associated TCR beta chains were more clonally expanded than other, equally common chains. CMV serostatus was the sole immune exposure data available. Most of the TCR beta V segments (in an earlier analysis) were productive either about 90% or about 30% of the time.

The V gene's germline CDR1 is MDHEN and CDR2 SYDVKM. The CDR3 length is 17 residues. PCR primers comprised 60 Vbeta and 13 Jbeta primers. Original methodology: It was a later analysis that counted about 80 million unique TCR beta chains, of which roughly 11 million were shared. Method: immunoSEQ multiplex PCR; TCRdb's copy keeps in-frame clones and lacks some. The V and J calls and clone size come from that table; D and trimming were worked out from the DNA. The sample lists 150,000 to 200,000 clones; around 80% were seen once. As concerns this clone: Its target is not known. At one end, the junction sequence differs from germline, possibly due to a read error. Other nucleotide sequences from this sample produce the same CDR3.

The V gene is TRBV28, the J gene TRBJ1-1; the D gene is possibly TRBD1 (5 bases). The clonotype was recovered from a man aged 18 to 30 in good health and CMV-seronegative. What was sequenced was PBMCs. This chain's CDR3 is CASSPGSGVRSPTEAFF. The CDR3 DNA is TGTGCCAGCAGTCCCGGGTCGGGGGTAAGGAGTCCCACTGAAGCCTTCTTT.